This T cell receptor (beta chain) stems from a study of OX40 agonist ivuxolimab in advanced cancers. Assay used: immunoSEQ multiplex PCR; TCRdb lists only in-frame clones, some missing. The data contain 15,000 to 20,000 clones, about four fifths of them seen just once; the ten biggest clones take up 20% to 30%. Blood draws occurred at baseline, cycle 4 day 1, and cycle 7 day 1. The receptor was isolated from an adult with an advanced solid tumor such as melanoma, head and neck, liver or kidney cancer. The sequencing here drew on CD4+ or CD8+ T cells sorted from blood, taken in a trial of the OX40 agonist ivuxolimab.

The CDR3 nucleotides are TGTGCCAGCACCCACCCGGGTGCCGGGGAGCTGTTTTTT. This encodes CASTHPGAGELFF. The chain combines TRBV27 with TRBJ2-2, with D unresolved. With 7 bases removed from V and 6 bases from J, the gap between germline ends came to 12 bases. From germline, CDR1 is MNHEY and CDR2 SMNVEV (reference sequence). This CDR3 has 13 amino acids.